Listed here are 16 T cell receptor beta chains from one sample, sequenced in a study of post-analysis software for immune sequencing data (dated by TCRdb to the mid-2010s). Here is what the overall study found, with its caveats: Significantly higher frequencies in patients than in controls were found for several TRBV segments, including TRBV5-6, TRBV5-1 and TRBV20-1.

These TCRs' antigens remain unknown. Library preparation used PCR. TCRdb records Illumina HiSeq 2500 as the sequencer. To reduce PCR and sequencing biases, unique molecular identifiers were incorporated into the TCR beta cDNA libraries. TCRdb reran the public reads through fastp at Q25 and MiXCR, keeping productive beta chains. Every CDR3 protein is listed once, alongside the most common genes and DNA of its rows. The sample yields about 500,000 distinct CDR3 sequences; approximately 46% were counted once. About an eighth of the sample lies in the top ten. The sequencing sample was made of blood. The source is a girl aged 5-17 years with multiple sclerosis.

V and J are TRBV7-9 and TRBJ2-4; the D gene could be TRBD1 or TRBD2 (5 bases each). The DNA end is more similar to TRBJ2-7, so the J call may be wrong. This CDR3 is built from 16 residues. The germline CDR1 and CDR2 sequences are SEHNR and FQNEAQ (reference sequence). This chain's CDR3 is CASSLVGTIFVYEQYF. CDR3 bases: TGTGCCAGCAGCTTAGTGGGGACGATTTTTGTCTACGAGCAGTACTTC.

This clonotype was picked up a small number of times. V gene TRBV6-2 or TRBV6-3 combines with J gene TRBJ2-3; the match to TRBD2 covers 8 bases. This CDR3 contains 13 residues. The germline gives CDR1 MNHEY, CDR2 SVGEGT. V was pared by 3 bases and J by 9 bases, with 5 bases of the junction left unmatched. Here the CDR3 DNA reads TGTGCCAGCAGTTATCTTGGACTAGCCACGCAGTATTTT. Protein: CASSYLGLATQYF.

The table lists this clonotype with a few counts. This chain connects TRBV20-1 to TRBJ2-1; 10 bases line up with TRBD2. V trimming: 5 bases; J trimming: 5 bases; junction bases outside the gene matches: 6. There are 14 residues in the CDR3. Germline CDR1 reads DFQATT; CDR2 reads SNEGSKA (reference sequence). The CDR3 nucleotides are TGCAGTGCTGGAGCGGGAGGGTACGACAATGAGCAGTTCTTC. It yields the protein CSAGAGGYDNEQFF.

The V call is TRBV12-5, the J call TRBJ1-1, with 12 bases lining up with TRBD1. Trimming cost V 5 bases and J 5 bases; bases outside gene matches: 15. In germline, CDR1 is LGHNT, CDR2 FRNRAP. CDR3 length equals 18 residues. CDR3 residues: CASGPGTGGAVLGTEAFF. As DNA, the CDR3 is TGTGCTAGTGGTCCAGGGACAGGGGGCGCGGTATTAGGAACTGAAGCTTTCTTT.

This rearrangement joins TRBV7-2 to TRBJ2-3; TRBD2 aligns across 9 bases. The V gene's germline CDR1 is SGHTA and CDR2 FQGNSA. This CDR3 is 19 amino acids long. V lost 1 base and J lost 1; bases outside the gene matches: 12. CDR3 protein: CASSLVVQGTSFRTDTQYF. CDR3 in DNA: TGTGCCAGCAGCTTAGTCGTCCAGGGGACTAGCTTCCGCACAGATACGCAGTATTTT.

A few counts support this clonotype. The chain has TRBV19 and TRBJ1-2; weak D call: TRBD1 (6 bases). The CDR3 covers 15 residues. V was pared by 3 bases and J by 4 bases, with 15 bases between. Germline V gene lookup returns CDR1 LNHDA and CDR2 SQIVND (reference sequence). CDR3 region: CASSIPGELVYGYTF. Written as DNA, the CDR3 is TGTGCCAGTAGTATCCCAGGGGAGTTGGTCTATGGCTACACCTTC. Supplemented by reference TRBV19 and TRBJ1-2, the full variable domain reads DGGITQSPKYLFRKEGQNVTLSCEQNLNHDAMYWYRQDPGQGLRLIYYSQIVNDFQKGDIAEGYSVSREKKESFPLTVTSAQKNPTAFYLCASSIPGELVYGYTFGSGTRLTVV.

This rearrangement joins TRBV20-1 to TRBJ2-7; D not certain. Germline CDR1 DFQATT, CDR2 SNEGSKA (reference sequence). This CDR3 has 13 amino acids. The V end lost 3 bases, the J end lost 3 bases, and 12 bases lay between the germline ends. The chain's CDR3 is CSARSTHDYEQYF. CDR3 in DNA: TGCAGTGCTAGGTCAACACACGACTACGAGCAGTACTTC.

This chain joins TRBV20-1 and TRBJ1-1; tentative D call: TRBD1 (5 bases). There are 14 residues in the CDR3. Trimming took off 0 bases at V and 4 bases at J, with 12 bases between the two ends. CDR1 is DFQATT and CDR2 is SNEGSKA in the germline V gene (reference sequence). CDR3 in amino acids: CSARDLRGVTEAFF. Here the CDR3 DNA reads TGCAGTGCTAGAGATTTGAGGGGAGTCACTGAAGCTTTCTTT.

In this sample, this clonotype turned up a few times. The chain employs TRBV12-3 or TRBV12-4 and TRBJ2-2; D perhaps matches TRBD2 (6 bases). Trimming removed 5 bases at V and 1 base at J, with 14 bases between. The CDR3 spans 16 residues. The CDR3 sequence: CASSPYGSGNTGELFF. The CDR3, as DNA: TGTGCCAGCAGTCCCTACGGGAGCGGGAACACCGGGGAGCTGTTTTTT.

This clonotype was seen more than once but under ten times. The CDR3 here is CASSFLATDTQYF. CDR3 in DNA: TGCGCCAGCAGCTTCCTAGCCACAGATACGCAGTATTTT. J is TRBJ2-3 and V is TRBV5-1, with D tentatively TRBD2 (5 bases). Germline V gene lookup returns CDR1 SGHRS and CDR2 YFSETQ. Trimming removed 2 bases at V and 2 bases at J, with 6 bases between. The CDR3 loop spans 13 amino acids.

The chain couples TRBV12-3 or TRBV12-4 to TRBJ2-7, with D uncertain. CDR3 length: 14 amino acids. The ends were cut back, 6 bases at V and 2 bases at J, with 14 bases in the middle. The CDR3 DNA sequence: TGTGCCAGCAGCCCCCCGAGTGGGGCCTACGAGCAGTACTTC. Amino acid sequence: CASSPPSGAYEQYF.

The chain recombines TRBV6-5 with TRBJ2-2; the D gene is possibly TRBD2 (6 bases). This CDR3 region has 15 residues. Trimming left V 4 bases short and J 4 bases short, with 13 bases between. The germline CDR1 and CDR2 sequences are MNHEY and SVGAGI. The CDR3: CASSSFAGPTGELFF. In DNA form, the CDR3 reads TGTGCCAGCAGTTCCTTCGCGGGACCCACCGGGGAGCTGTTTTTT.

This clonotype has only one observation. The chain's CDR3 is CASSRDPPPRTQYF. As DNA, the CDR3 is TGTGCCAGCTCACGGGACCCCCCCCCACGTACGCAGTATTTT. The V call is TRBV18, the J call TRBJ2-3, with D tentatively TRBD1 or TRBD2 (5 bases each). V lost 4 bases to trimming and J lost 8 bases, with 16 bases between them. Per the germline V gene, CDR1 is KGHSH and CDR2 is LQKENI. This CDR3 comprises 14 residues.

This CDR3 reads CSAQPDYNSYEQYF. CDR3 nucleotides: TGCAGTGCCCAGCCAGATTACAATTCCTACGAGCAGTACTTC. This chain connects TRBV20-1 to TRBJ2-7; D is unclear. Germline CDR1 and CDR2: DFQATT and SNEGSKA (reference sequence). Deletions cut 6 bases from V and 1 base from J, with 16 bases between. This CDR3 has 14 residues.

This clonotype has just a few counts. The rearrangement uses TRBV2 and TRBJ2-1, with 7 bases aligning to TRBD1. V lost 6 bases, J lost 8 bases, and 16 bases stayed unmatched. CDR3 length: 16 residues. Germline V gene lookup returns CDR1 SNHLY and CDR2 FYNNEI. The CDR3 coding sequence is TGTGCCAGCAGGAACCCCGACAGGGTTAGCTGGGATGAGCAGTTCTTC. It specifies CASRNPDRVSWDEQFF.

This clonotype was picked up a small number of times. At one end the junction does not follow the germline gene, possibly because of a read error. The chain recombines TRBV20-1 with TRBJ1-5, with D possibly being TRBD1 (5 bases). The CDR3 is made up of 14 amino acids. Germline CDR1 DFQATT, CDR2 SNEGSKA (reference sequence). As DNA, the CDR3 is TGCAGTGCTTATCCAGGGCAAAGCAATCAGCTCCAGCATTTT. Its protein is CSAYPGQSNQLQHF.